The sequence of this TCR beta chain was determined in a study of Graves' ophthalmopathy and Graves' hyperthyroidism. The authors amplified TCR beta CDR3 regions, and they did so from RNA transcripts for repertoire sequencing. Amplification began with first-round RT-PCR using HTBI primers, then second-round multiplex PCR was performed. TCRdb itself ran the multiplex PCR reads through MiXCR, one entry per CDR3 protein. Among 1 million to 1.3 million distinct CDR3 sequences listed, about two fifths were seen once. This clonotype was found many times. Germline V CDR1 and CDR2: SQVTM, ANQGSEA. Germline trimming cut 1 base from V and 4 bases from J; bases unmatched to any gene: 10. The CDR3 is 15 residues long.

Material: peripheral blood or thyroid tissue (not recorded which). This receptor was identified in an adult man with Graves' hyperthyroidism. The V and J genes are TRBV29-1 and TRBJ2-7; 7 bases fit TRBD2. The CDR3 region is CSVEGTSDQGYEQYF. In DNA form, the CDR3 reads TGCAGCGTTGAAGGTACTAGCGACCAAGGATACGAGCAGTACTTC.